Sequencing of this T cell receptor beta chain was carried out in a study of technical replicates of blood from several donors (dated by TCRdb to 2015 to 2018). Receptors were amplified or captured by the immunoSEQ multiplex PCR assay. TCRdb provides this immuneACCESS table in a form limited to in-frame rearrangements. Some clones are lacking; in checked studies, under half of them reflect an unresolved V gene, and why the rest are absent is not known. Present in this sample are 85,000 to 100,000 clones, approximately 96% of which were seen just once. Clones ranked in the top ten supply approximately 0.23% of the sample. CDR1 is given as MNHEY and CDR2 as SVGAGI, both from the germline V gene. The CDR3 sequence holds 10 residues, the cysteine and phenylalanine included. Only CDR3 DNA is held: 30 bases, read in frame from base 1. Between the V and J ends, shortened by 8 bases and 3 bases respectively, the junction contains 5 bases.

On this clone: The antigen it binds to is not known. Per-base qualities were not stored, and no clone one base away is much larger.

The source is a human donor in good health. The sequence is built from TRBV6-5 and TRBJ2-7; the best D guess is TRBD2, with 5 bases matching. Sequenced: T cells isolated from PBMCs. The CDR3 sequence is CASGSYEQYF. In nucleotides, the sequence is TGTGCCAGCGGGAGCTACGAGCAGTACTTC.